These 14 T cell receptor beta chains share one sample of origin, sequenced in a study of T cell repertoires in cytomegalovirus infection. TCRdb reanalysed the reads using MiXCR and keeps one entry per CDR3 protein. The sample has around 170,000 distinct CDR3 sequences, roughly a sixth seen once. Sequencing used CD8+ T cells from PBMCs. The receptors come from a human donor in good health (CMV status not recorded). Some clones in this sample may be carry-over from other donors' samples.

This clonotype has only a few counts. This chain joins TRBV29-1 and TRBJ2-7; a weak D match, TRBD1 (6 bases). The CDR3 sequence is 12 residues long. The V and J ends lost 2 bases and 4 bases respectively, with 9 bases between them. Germline lookup yields CDR1 SQVTM and CDR2 ANQGSEA. The CDR3 loop is CSVENREYEQYF. CDR3 DNA sequence: TGCAGCGTTGAAAACAGGGAGTACGAGCAGTACTTC.

This chain uses TRBV6-2 or TRBV6-3 with TRBJ2-1; TRBD1 matches 12 bases. CDR3 length: 20 residues. V trimming: 7 bases; J trimming: 0 bases; junction bases outside the gene matches: 16. Germline V gene sequence: CDR1 MNHEY, CDR2 SVGEGT. In DNA, the CDR3 is TGTGCCAGCACTGGTGCTTTGGGACAGGGGGCTCTCTTCTCCTACAATGAGCAGTTCTTC. The encoded protein is CASTGALGQGALFSYNEQFF.

This clonotype has at least ten counts. J is TRBJ2-7 and V is TRBV7-2, with 14 bases matching TRBD2. The CDR3 contains 16 residues. With 2 bases clipped from V and 7 bases from J, the junction kept 7 bases outside the gene matches. Looked up from germline, CDR1 is SGHTA and CDR2 is FQGNSA. The CDR3 coding sequence is TGTGCCAGCAGCTTAATGACTAGCGGGAGGGCATGGGAGCAGTACTTC. Protein product: CASSLMTSGRAWEQYF.

This clonotype was found many times. The rearrangement joins TRBV12-3 or TRBV12-4 to TRBJ2-1; 7 positions match TRBD1. The CDR3 contains 13 residues. V shed 7 bases, J shed 7 bases, and the junction held 7 bases outside the gene matches. CDR3 sequence (DNA): TGTGCCAGCACCTTGGCAGGGGGAAATGAGCAGTTCTTC. It yields the protein CASTLAGGNEQFF.

V gene TRBV29-1 combines with J gene TRBJ2-7; 10 bases align to TRBD1. J was trimmed by 7 bases and V by 0 bases; bases with no gene match: 12. This CDR3 is built from 16 residues. Germline V gene data show CDR1 as SQVTM and CDR2 as ANQGSEA. CDR3 nucleotide sequence: TGCAGCGTTGAAGATCCGTGGGGGGACAGGGGCGGTGAGCAGTACTTC. Translated, it gives CSVEDPWGDRGGEQYF.

The chain recombines TRBV28 with TRBJ2-1; 10 bases fit TRBD1. This CDR3 has 15 residues. The ends lost 6 bases at V and 6 bases at J; junction bases unmatched: 8. Germline V gives CDR1 MDHEN, CDR2 SYDVKM. CDR3: CASSPTWTGGNEQFF. CDR3 bases: TGTGCCAGCAGCCCAACGTGGACAGGGGGCAATGAGCAGTTCTTC.

The chain carries TRBV7-2 and TRBJ2-7, with 8 nucleotides matching TRBD2. The length of the CDR3 is 15 residues. V lost 3 bases, J lost 2 bases, and 6 bases stayed unmatched. The germline CDR1 and CDR2 sequences are SGHTA and FQGNSA. This CDR3 is CASSLQTSVTYEQYF. The DNA of the CDR3 is TGTGCCAGCAGCTTGCAGACTAGCGTAACCTACGAGCAGTACTTC.

This sequence joins TRBV7-3 and TRBJ1-2; the match to TRBD1 covers 7 bases. The CDR3 spans 14 residues. Germline CDR1 reads SGHTA; CDR2 reads FQGTGA. Trimming took 5 bases from V and 8 from J; bases not matched to a gene: 11. The CDR3 sequence is CASSPLAGGGGYTF. As DNA, the CDR3 is TGTGCCAGCAGCCCTCTGGCAGGGGGTGGCGGCTACACCTTC.

This chain joins TRBV5-1 and TRBJ1-1; 7 bases align to TRBD1. Germline V gene data show CDR1 as SGHRS and CDR2 as YFSETQ. CDR3 size: 12 residues. V gave up 4 bases and J gave up 7 bases; unmatched junction bases: 4. CDR3 residues: CASSEGAYEAFF. The CDR3 nucleotides read TGCGCCAGCAGCGAGGGGGCATATGAAGCTTTCTTT.

This clonotype was detected only a few times. The rearrangement uses TRBV7-2 and TRBJ2-1; 13 bases agree with TRBD2. The V gene's germline CDR1 is SGHTA and CDR2 FQGNSA. This CDR3 is 16 amino acids long. Trimming took 2 bases from V and 9 from J; bases not matched to a gene: 7. DNA of the CDR3: TGTGCCAGCAGCTTAACCCCCTGGACTAGCGGGAGTGAGCAGTTCTTC. This translates into CASSLTPWTSGSEQFF.

Only a few counts were recorded for this clonotype. The chain couples TRBV7-2 to TRBJ2-1; no clear D gene. With 0 bases removed from V and 6 bases from J, the gap between germline ends came to 9 bases. CDR1 is SGHTA and CDR2 is FQGNSA in the germline V gene. This CDR3 spans 14 amino acids. CDR3 DNA: TGTGCCAGCAGCTTAGCGAGGTCCGGCAATGAGCAGTTCTTC. It encodes CASSLARSGNEQFF.

This clonotype has just a few counts. CDR3 sequence: CASSPTFSGGSEQFF. The CDR3 DNA follows: TGTGCCAGCAGTCCAACCTTTAGCGGGGGAAGTGAGCAGTTCTTC. V gene TRBV12-3 or TRBV12-4 combines with J gene TRBJ2-1, with 9 bases identical to TRBD2. Trimming removed 5 bases from V and 9 bases from J; junction bases left unmatched: 11. The CDR3 sequence is 15 residues long.

The J gene is TRBJ2-7, the V gene TRBV7-9; the match to TRBD1 covers 10 bases. After removal of 4 bases from V and 7 bases from J, the junction contained 7 bases not matched to a gene. The germline V gene has CDR1 SEHNR and CDR2 FQNEAQ (reference sequence). This CDR3 spans 14 amino acids. CDR3 amino acids: CASSYIDRGQEQYF. The CDR3 bases are TGTGCCAGCAGCTATATAGACAGGGGGCAAGAGCAGTACTTC.

The chain carries TRBV11-2 and TRBJ1-5; D might be TRBD1 (6 bases). The germline CDR1 and CDR2 sequences are SGHAT and FQNNGV. V lost 0 bases, J lost 6 bases, and 18 bases lay in between. The CDR3 has 17 residues. The CDR3 protein is CASSLDGLRQASQPQHF. The DNA for the CDR3 is TGTGCCAGCAGCTTAGATGGGCTCAGACAGGCCTCTCAGCCCCAGCATTTT.